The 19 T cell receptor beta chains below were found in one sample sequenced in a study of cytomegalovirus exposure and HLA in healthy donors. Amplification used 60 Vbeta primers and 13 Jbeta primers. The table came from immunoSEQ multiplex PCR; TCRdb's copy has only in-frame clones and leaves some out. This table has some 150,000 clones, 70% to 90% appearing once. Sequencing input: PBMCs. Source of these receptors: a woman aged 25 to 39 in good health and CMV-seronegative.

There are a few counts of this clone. The CDR3 DNA follows: TGTGCCAGCAGTCTTGTCAGGACCGGGGAGCTGTTTTTT. Translating it yields CASSLVRTGELFF. V gene TRBV27 combines with J gene TRBJ2-2; D call uncertain. The germline gives CDR1 MNHEY, CDR2 SMNVEV (reference sequence). The CDR3 spans 13 residues. Trimming cost V 5 bases and J 5 bases, with 9 bases left between them.

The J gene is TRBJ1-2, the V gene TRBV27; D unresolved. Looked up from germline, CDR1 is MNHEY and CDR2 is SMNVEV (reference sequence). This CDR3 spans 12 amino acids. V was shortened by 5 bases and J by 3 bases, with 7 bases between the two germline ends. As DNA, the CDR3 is TGTGCCAGCAGTCCGACTCACTATGGCTACACCTTC. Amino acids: CASSPTHYGYTF.

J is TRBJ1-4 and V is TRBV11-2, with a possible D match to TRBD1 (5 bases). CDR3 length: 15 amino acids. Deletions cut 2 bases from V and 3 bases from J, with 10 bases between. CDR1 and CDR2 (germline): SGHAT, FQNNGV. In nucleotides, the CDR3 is TGTGCCAGCAGCTTACAGGGATTGTCTAATGAAAAACTGTTTTTT. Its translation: CASSLQGLSNEKLFF.

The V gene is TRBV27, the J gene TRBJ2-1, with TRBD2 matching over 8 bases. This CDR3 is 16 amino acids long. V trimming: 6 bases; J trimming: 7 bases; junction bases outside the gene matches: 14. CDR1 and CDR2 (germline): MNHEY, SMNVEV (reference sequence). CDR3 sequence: CASSPRRGASWNEQFF. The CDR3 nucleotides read TGTGCCAGCAGCCCCCGGCGGGGGGCTTCTTGGAATGAGCAGTTCTTC.

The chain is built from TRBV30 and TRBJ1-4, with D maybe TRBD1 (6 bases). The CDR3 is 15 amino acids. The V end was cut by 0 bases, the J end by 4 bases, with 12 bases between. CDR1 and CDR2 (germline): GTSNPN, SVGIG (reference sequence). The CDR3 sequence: CAWSVRGGVNEKLFF. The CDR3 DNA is TGTGCCTGGAGTGTCAGGGGTGGGGTTAATGAAAAACTGTTTTTT.

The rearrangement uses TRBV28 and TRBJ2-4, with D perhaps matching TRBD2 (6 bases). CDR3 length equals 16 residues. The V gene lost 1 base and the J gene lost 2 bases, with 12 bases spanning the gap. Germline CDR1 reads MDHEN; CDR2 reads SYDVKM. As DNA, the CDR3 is TGTGCCAGCAGTTTATTCCCGGCGGGGACCAAAAACATTCAGTACTTC. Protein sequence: CASSLFPAGTKNIQYF.

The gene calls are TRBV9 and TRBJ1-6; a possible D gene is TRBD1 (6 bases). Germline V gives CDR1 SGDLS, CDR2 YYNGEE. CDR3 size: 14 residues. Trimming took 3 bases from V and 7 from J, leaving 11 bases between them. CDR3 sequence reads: CASSEGGVNSPLHF. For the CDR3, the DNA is TGTGCCAGCAGCGAGGGGGGGGTGAATTCACCCCTCCACTTT.

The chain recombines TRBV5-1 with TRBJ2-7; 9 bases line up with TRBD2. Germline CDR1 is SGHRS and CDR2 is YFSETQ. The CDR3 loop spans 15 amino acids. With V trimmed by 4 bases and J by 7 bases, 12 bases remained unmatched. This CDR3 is CASSPLAGPSGEQYF. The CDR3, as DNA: TGCGCCAGCAGCCCGCTAGCGGGGCCCTCGGGGGAGCAGTACTTC. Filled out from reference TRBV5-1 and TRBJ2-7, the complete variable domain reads KAGVTQTPRYLIKTRGQQVTLSCSPISGHRSVSWYQQTPGQGLQFLFEYFSETQRNKGNFPGRFSGRQFSNSRSEMNVSTLELGDSALYLCASSPLAGPSGEQYFGPGTRLTVT.

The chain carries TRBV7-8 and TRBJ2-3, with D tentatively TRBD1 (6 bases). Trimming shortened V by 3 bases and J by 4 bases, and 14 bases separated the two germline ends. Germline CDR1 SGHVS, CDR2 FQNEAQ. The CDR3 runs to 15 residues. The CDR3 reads CASSFQGRGADTQYF. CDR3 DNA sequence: TGTGCCAGCAGCTTTCAGGGGAGAGGCGCAGATACGCAGTATTTT.

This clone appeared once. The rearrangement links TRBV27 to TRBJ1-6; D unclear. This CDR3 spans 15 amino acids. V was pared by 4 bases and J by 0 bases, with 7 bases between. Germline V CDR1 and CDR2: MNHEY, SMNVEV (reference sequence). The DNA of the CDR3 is TGTGCCAGCAGTTCGGCGGCCTCCTATAATTCACCCCTCCACTTT. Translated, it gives CASSSAASYNSPLHF.

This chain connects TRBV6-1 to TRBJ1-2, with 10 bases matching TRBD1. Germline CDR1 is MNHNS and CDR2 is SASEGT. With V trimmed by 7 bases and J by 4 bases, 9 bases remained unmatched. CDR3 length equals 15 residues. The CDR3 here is CASTQDRGLSYGYTF. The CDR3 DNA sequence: TGTGCCAGCACCCAAGACAGGGGGCTCTCCTATGGCTACACCTTC.

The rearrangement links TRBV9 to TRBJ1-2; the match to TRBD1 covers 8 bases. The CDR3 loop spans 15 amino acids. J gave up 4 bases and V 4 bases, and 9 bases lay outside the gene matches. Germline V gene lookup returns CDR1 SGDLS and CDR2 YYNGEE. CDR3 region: CASSPDRGLLYGYTF. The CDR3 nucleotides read TGTGCCAGCAGCCCTGACAGGGGATTACTCTATGGCTACACCTTC.

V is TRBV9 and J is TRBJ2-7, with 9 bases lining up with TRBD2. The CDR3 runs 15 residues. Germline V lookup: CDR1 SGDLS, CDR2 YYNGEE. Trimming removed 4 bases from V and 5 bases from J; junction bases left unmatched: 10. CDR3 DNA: TGTGCCAGCAGCCCCTCGGGCGGGGGGGCCGACGAGCAGTACTTC. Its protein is CASSPSGGGADEQYF.

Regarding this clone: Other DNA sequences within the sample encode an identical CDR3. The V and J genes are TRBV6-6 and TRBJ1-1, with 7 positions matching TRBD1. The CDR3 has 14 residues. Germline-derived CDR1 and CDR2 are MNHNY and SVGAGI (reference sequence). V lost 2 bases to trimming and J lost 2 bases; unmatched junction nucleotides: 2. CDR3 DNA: TGTGCCAGCAGTTACAGGGACAGAAACACTGAAGCTTTCTTT. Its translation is CASSYRDRNTEAFF.

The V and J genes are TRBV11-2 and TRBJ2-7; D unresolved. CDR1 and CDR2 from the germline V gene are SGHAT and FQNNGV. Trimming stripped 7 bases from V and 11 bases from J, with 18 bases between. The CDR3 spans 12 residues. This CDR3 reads CASTLSPLREYF. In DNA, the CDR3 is TGTGCCAGCACCCTATCCCCCCTCCGGGAGTACTTC.

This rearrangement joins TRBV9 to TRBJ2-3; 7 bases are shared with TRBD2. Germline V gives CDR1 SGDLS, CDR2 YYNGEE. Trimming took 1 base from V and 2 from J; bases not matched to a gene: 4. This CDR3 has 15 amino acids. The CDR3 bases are TGTGCCAGCAGCGTATCTAGCGGCACCACAGATACGCAGTATTTT. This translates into CASSVSSGTTDTQYF.

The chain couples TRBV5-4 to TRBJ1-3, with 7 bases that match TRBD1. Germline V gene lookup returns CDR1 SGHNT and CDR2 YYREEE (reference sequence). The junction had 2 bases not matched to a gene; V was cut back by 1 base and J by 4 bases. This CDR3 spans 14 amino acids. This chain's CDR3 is CASSLRQGGNTIYF. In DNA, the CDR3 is TGTGCCAGCAGCTTGCGACAGGGCGGAAACACCATATATTTT.

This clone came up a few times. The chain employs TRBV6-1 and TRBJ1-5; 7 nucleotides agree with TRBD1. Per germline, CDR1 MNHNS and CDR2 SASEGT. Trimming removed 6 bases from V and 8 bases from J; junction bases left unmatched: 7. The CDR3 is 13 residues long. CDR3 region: CASRRQGHEPQHF. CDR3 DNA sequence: TGTGCCAGCAGAAGACAGGGCCATGAGCCCCAGCATTTT.

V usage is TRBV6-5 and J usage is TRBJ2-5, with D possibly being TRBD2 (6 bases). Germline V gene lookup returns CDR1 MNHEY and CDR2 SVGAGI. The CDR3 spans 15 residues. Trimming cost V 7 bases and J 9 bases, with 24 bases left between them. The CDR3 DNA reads TGTGCCAGCAAAAACCGGGACTCCTCAAATATGGCCCAGTACTTC. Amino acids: CASKNRDSSNMAQYF.